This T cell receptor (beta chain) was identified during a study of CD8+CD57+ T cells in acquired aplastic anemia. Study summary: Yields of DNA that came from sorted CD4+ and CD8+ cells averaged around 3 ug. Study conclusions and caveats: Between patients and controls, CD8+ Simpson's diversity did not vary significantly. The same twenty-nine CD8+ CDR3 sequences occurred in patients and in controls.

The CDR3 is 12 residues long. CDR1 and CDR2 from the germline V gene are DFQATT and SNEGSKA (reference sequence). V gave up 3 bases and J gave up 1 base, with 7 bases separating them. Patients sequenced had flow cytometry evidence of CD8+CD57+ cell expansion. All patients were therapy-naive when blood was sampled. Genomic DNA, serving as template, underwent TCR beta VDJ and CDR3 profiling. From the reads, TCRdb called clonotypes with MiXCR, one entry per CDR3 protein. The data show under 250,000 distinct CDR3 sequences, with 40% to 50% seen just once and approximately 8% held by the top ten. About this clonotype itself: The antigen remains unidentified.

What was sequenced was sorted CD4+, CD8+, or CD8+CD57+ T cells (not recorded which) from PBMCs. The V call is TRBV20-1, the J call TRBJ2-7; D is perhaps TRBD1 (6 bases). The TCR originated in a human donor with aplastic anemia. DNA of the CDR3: TGCAGTGCTAGCGACAGGTCCTACGAGCAGTACTTC. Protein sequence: CSASDRSYEQYF.